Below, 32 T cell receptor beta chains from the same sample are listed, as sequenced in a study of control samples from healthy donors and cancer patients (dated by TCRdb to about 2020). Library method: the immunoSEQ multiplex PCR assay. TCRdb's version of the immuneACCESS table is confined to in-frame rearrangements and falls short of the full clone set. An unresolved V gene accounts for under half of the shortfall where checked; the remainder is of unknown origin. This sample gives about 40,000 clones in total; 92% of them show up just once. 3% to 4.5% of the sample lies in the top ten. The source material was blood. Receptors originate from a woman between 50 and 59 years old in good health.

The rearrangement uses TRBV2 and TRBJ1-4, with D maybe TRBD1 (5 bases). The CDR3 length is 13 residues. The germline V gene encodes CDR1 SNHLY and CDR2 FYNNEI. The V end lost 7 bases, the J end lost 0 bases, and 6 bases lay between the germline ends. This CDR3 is CASTGATNEKLFF. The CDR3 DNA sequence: TGTGCCAGCACGGGGGCAACTAATGAAAAACTGTTTTTT. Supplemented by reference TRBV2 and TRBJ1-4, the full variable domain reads EPEVTQTPSHQVTQMGQEVILRCVPISNHLYFYWYRQILGQKVEFLVSFYNNEISEKSEIFDDQFSVERPDGSNFTLKIRSTKLEDSAMYFCASTGATNEKLFFGSGTQLSVL.

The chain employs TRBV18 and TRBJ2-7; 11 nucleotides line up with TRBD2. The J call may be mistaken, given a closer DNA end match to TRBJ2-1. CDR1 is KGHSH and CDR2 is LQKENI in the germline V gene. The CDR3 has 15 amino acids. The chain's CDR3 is CASSPLTSGVDEQFF. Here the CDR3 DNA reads TGTGCCAGCTCACCTCTGACTAGCGGGGTCGATGAGCAGTTCTTC.

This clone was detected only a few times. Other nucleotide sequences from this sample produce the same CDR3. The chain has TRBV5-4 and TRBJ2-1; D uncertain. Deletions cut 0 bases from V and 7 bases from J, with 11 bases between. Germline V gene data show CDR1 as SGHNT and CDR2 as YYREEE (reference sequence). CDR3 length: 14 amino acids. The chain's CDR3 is CASSLGGSGNEQFF. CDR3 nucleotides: TGTGCCAGCAGCTTGGGGGGAAGTGGTAATGAGCAGTTCTTC. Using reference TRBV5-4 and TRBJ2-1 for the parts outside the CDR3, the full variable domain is ETGVTQSPTHLIKTRGQQVTLRCSSQSGHNTVSWYQQALGQGPQFIFQYYREEENGRGNFPPRFSGLQFPNYSSELNVNALELDDSALYLCASSLGGSGNEQFFGPGTRLTVL.

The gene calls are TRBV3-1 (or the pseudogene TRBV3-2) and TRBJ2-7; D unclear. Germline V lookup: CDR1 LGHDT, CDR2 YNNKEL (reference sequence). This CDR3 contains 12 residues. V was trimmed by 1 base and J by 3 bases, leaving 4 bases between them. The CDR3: CASSQVLYEQYF. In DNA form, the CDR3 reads TGTGCCAGCAGCCAAGTCCTCTACGAGCAGTACTTC.

The CDR3 bases are TGTGCCAGCAGCCAAGCCGGGGAGGATACGCAGTATTTT. As protein: CASSQAGEDTQYF. The V gene is TRBV4-2, the J gene TRBJ2-3; D may be TRBD2 (5 bases). V lost 1 base, J lost 6 bases, and 8 bases lay in between. The CDR3 sequence is 13 residues long. The germline CDR1 and CDR2 sequences are LGHNA and YNFKEQ.

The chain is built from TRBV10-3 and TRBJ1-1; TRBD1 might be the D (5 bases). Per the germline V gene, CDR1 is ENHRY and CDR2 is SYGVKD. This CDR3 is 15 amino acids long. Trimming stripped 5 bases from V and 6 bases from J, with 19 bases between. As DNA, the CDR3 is TGTGCCATCAGTCCCCCGGGGGGGAGGGCGGCTGAAGCTTTCTTT. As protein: CAISPPGGRAAEAFF.

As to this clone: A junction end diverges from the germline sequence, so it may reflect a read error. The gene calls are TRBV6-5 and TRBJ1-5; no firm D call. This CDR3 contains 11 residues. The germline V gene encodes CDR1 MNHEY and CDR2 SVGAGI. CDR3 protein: CASRDHISRAF. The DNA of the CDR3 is TGTGCCAGCAGGGACCACATCTCCCGGGCTTTT.

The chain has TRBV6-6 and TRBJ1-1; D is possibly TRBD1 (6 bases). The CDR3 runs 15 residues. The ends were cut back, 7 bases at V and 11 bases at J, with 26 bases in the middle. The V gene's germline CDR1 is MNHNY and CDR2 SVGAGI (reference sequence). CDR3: CASIHMGPRGGYAFF. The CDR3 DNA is TGTGCCAGCATCCACATGGGTCCAAGGGGGGGTTATGCTTTCTTT.

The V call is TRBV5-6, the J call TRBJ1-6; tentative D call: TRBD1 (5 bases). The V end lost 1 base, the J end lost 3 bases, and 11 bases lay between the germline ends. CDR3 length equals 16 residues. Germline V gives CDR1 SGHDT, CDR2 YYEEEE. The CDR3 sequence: CASSLTPTDYNSPLHF. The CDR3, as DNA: TGTGCCAGCAGCTTGACCCCGACAGACTATAATTCACCCCTCCACTTT.

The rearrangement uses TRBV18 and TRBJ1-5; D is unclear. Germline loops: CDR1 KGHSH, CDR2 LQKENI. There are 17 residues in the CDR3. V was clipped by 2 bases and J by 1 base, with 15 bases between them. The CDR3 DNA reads TGTGCCAGCTCACCAAAGATGGGCCGGATCAGCAATCAGCCCCAGCATTTT. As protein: CASSPKMGRISNQPQHF.

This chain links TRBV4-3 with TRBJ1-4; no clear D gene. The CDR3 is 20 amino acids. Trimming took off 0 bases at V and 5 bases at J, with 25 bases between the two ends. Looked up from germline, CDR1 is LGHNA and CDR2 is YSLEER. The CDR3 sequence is CASSQDFGSEERFLNEKLFF. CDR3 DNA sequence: TGCGCCAGCAGCCAAGATTTCGGTTCGGAGGAACGGTTCTTGAATGAAAAACTGTTTTTT.

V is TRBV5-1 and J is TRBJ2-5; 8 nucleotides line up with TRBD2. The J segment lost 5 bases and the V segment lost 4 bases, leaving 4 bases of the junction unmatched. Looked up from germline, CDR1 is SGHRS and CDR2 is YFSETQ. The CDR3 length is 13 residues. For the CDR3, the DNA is TGCGCCAGCAGCCCGGGGGGGCTTGAGACCCAGTACTTC. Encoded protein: CASSPGGLETQYF.

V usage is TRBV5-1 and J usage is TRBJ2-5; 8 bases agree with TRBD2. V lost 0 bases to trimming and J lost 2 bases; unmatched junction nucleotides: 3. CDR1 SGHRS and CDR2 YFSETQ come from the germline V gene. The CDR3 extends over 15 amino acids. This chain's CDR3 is CASSLGGGQQETQYF. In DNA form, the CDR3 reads TGCGCCAGCAGCTTGGGCGGGGGGCAACAAGAGACCCAGTACTTC.

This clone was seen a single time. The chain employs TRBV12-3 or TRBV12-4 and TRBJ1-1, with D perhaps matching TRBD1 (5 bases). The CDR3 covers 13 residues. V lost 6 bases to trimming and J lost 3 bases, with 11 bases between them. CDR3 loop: CASREQGDTEAFF. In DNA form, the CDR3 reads TGTGCCAGCAGAGAACAAGGGGACACTGAAGCTTTCTTT.

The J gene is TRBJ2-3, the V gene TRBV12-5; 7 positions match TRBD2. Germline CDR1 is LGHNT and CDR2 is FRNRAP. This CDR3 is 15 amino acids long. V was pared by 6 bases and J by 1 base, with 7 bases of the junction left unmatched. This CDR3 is CASGWGGSGTDTQYF. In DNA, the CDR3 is TGTGCTAGTGGCTGGGGGGGTTCGGGCACAGATACGCAGTATTTT. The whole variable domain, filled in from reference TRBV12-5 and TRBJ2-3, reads DARVTQTPRHKVTEMGQEVTMRCQPILGHNTVFWYRQTMMQGLELLAYFRNRAPLDDSGMPKDRFSAEMPDATLATLKIQPSEPRDSAVYFCASGWGGSGTDTQYFGPGTRLTVL.

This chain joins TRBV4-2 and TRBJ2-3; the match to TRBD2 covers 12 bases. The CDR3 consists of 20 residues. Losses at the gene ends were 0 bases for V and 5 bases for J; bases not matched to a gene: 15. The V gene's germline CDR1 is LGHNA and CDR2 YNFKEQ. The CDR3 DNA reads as TGTGCCAGCAGCCAAGAGTGGGGTGGGCCTAGCGGGGGGGCCCAAGATACGCAGTATTTT. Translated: CASSQEWGGPSGGAQDTQYF.

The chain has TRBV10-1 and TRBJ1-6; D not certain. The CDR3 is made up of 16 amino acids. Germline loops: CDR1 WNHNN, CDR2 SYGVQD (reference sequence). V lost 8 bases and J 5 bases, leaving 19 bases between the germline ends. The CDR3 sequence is CASRTLFGPDNSPLHF. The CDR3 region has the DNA TGCGCCAGCCGCACGCTGTTCGGGCCCGATAATTCACCCCTCCACTTT.

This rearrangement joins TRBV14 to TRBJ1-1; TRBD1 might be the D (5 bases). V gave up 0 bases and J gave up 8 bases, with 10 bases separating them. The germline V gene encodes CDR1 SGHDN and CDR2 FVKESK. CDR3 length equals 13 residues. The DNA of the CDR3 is TGTGCCAGCAGCCAAGATCTACAGGCGGAAGCTTTCTTT. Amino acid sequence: CASSQDLQAEAFF.

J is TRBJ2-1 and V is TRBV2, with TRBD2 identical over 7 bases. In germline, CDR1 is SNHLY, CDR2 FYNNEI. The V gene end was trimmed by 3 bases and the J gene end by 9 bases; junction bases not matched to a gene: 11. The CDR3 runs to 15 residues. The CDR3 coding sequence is TGTGCCAGCAGTGAGGGTGACCGGGGGGATAGTGAGCAGTTCTTC. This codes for CASSEGDRGDSEQFF.

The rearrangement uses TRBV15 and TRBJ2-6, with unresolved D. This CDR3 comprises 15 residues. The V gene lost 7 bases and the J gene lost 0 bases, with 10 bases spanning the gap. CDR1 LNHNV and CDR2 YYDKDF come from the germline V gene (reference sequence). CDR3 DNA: TGTGCCACCACCCAGGATGGCTCTGGGGCCAACGTCCTGACTTTC. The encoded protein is CATTQDGSGANVLTF.

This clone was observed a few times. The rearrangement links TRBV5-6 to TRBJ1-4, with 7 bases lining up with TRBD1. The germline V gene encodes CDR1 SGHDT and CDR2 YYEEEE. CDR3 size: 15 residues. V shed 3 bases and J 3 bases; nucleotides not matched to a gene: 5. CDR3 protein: CASSSTGRSNEKLFF. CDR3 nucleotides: TGTGCCAGCAGCTCGACAGGGAGGTCTAATGAAAAACTGTTTTTT.

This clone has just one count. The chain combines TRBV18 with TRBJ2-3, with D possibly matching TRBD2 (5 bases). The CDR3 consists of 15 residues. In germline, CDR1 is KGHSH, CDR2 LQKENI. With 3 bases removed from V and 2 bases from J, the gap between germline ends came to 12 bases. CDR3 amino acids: CASSPSRGNTDTQYF. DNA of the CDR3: TGTGCCAGCTCACCGAGTCGAGGGAACACAGATACGCAGTATTTT.

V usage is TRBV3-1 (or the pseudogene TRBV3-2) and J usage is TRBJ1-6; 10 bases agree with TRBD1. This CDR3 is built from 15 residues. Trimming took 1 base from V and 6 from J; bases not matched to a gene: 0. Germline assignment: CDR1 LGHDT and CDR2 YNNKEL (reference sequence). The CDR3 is CASSQGTGGNSPLHF. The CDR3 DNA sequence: TGTGCCAGCAGCCAAGGGACAGGGGGTAATTCACCCCTCCACTTT.

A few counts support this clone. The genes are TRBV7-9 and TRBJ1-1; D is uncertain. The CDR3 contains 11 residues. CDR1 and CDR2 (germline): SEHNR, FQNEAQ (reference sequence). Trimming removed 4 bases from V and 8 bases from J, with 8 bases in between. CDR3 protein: CASSWVEEAFF. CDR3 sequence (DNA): TGTGCCAGCAGCTGGGTCGAAGAAGCTTTCTTT.

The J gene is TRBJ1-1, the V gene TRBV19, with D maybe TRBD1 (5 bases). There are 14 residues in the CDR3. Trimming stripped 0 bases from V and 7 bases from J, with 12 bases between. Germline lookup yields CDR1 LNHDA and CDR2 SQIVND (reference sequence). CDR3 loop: CASSIDVRVGEAFF. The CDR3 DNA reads TGTGCCAGTAGTATAGATGTCAGGGTCGGTGAAGCTTTCTTT.

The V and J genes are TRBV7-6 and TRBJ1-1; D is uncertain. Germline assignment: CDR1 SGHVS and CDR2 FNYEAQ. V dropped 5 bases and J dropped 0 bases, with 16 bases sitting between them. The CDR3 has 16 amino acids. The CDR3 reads CASSARIGLMNTEAFF. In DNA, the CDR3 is TGTGCCAGCAGCGCGAGGATAGGGTTGATGAACACTGAAGCTTTCTTT.

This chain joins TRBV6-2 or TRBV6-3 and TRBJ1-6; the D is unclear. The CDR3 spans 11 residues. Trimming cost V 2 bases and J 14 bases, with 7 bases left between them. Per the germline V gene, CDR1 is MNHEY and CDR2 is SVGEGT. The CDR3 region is CASSYDLTLHF. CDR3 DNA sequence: TGTGCCAGCAGTTACGATTTGACCCTCCACTTT.

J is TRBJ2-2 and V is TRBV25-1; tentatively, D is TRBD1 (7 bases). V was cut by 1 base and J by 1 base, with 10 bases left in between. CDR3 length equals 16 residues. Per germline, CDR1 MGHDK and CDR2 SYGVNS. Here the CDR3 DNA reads TGTGCCAGCAGTGAATGGCAGGGGGGGAACACCGGGGAGCTGTTTTTT. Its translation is CASSEWQGGNTGELFF.

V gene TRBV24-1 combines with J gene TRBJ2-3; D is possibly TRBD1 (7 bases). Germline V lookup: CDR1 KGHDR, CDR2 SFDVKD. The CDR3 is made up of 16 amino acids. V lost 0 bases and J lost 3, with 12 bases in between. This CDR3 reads CATSDLRPGGTDTQYF. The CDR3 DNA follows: TGTGCCACCAGTGATTTGCGGCCAGGGGGGACAGATACGCAGTATTTT.

The CDR3 spells CASSVEGTPYGYTF. In DNA form, the CDR3 reads TGTGCCAGCAGCGTAGAAGGGACGCCCTATGGCTACACCTTC. The chain carries TRBV9 and TRBJ1-2; D possibly corresponds to TRBD1 (5 bases). The CDR3 runs to 14 residues. V was shortened by 0 bases and J by 4 bases, with 10 bases between the two germline ends. CDR1 is SGDLS and CDR2 is YYNGEE in the germline V gene.

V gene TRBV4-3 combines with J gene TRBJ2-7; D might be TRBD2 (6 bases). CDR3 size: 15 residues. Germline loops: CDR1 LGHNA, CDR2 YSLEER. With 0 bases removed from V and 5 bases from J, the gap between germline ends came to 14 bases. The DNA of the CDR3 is TGCGCCAGCAGCCAAGATGGGGCGGGGTTCGACGAGCAGTACTTC. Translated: CASSQDGAGFDEQYF.

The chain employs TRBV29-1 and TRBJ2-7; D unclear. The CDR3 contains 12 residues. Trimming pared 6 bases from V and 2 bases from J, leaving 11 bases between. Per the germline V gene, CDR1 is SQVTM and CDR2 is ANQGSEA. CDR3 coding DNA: TGCAGCGTCTCCGGCTCAGCCTACGAGCAGTACTTC. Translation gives CSVSGSAYEQYF.